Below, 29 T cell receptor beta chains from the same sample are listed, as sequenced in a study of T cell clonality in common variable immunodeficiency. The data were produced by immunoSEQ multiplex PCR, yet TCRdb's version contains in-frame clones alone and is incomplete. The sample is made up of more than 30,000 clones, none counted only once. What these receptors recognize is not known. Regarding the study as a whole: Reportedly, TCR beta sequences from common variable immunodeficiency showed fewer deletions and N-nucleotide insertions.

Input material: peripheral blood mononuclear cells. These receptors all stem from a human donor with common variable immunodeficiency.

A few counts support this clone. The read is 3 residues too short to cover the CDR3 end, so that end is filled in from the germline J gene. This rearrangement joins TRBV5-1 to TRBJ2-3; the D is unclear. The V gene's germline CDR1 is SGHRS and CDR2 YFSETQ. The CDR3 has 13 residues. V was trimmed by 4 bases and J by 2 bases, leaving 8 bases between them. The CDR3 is CASSEPNTDTQYF. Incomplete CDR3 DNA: TGCGCCAGCAGCGAACCTAACACAGATACG.

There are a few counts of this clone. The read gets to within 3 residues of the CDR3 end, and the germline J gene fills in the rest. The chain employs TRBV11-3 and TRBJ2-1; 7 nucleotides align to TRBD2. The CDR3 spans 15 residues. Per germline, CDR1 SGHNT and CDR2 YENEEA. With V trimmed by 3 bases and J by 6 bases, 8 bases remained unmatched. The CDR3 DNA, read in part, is TGTGCCAGCAGCTTCCCTGGACTAGGCGGCAATGAG. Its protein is CASSFPGLGGNE. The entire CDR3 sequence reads CASSFPGLGGNEQFF.

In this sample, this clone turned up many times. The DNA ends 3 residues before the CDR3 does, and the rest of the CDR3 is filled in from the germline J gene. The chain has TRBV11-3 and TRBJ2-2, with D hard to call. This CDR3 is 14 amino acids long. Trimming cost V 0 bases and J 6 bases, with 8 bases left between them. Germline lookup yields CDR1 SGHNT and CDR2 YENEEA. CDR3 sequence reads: CASSLEAGSGELFF. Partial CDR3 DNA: TGTGCCAGCAGCTTAGAGGCTGGTTCCGGGGAG.

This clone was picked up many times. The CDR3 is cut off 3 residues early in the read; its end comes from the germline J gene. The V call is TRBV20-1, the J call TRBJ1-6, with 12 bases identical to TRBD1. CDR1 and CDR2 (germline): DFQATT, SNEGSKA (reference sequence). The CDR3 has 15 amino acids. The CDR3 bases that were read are TGCAGTGCTAGAGATGGGACAGGGGGCAAGTCAACC. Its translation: CSARDGTGGKST. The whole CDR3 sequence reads CSARDGTGGKSTLHF.

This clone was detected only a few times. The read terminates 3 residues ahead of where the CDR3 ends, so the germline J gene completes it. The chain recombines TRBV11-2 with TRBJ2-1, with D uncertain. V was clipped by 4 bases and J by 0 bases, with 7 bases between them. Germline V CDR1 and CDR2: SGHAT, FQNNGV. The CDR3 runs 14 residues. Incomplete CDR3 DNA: TGTGCCAGCAGCTACGATAGCTCCTACAATGAG. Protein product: CASSYDSSYNE. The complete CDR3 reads CASSYDSSYNEQFF.

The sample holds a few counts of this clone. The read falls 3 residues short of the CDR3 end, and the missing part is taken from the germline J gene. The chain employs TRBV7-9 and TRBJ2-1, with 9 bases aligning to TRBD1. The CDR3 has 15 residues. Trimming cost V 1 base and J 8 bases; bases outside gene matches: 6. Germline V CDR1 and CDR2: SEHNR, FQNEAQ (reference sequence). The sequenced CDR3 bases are TGTGCCAGCAGCTTAGGGGACAGGGCCGGAGATGAG. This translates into CASSLGDRAGDE. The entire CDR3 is CASSLGDRAGDEQFF.

The sequenced CDR3 bases are TGTGCCAGCAGCACCCAGGACACTACGAACACTGAA. This encodes CASSTQDTTNTE. The full-length CDR3 reads as CASSTQDTTNTEAFF. The rearrangement uses TRBV7-9 and TRBJ1-1; possible D gene TRBD1, 5 bases. The CDR3 is cut off 3 residues early in the read; its end comes from the germline J gene. The germline V gene has CDR1 SEHNR and CDR2 FQNEAQ (reference sequence). Trimming shortened V by 5 bases and J by 1 base, and 14 bases separated the two germline ends. This CDR3 has 15 amino acids.

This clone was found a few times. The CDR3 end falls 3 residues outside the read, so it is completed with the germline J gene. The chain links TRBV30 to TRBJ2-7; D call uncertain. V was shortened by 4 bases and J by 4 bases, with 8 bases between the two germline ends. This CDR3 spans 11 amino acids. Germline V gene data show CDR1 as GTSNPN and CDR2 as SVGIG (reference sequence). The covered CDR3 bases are TGTGCCTGGACCCACGCGTACGAG. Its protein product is CAWTHAYE. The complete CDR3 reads CAWTHAYEQYF.

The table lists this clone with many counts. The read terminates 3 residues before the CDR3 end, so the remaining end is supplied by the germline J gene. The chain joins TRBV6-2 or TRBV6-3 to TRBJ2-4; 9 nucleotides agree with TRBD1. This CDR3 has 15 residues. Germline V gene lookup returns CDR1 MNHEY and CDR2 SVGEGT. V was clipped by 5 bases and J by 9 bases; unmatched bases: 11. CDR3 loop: CASSRPGQGNPIQYF. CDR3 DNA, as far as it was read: TGTGCCAGCAGTCGCCCGGGACAGGGAAATCCCATT.

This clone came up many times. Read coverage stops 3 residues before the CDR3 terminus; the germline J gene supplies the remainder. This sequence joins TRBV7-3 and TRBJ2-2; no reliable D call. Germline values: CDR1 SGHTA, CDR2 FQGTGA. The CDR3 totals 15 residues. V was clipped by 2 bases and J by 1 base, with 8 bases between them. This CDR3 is CASSLVSLNTGELFF. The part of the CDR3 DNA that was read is TGTGCCAGCAGCTTAGTGAGCCTGAACACCGGGGAG.

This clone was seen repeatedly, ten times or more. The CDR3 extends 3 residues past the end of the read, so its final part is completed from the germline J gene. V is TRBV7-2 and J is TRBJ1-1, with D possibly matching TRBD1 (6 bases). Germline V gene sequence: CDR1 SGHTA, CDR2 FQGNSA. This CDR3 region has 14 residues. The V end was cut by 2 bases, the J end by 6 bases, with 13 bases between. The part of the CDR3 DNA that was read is TGTGCCAGCAGCTTACACAGGGAAGCCGCTGAA. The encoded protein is CASSLHREAAE. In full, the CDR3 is CASSLHREAAEAFF.

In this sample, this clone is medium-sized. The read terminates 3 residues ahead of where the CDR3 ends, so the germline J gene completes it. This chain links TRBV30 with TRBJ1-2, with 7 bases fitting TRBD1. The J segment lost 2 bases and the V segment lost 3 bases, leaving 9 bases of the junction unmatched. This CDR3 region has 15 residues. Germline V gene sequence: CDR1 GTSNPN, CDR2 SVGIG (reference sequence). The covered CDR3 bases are TGTGCCTGGAGACTAAACAGGGGATGGAACTATGGC. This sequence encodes CAWRLNRGWNYG. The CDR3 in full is CAWRLNRGWNYGYTF.

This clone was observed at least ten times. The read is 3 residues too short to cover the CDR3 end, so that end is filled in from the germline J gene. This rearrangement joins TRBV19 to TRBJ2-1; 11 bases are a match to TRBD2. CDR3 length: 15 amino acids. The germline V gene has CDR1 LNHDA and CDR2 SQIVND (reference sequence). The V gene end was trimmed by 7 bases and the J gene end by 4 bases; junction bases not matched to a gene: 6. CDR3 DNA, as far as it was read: TGTGCCAGTACATTGGGACTAGCGGCTTACAATGAG. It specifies CASTLGLAAYNE. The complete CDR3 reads CASTLGLAAYNEQFF. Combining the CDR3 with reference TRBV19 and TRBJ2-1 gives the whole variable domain DGGITQSPKYLFRKEGQNVTLSCEQNLNHDAMYWYRQDPGQGLRLIYYSQIVNDFQKGDIAEGYSVSREKKESFPLTVTSAQKNPTAFYLCASTLGLAAYNEQFFGPGTRLTVL.

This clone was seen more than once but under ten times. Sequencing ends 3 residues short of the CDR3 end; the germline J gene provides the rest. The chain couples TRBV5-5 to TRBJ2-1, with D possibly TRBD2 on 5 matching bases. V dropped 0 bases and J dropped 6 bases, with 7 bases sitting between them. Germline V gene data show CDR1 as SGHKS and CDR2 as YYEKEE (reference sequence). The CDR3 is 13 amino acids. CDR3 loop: CASSLEAGNEQFF. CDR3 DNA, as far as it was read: TGTGCCAGCAGCTTGGAGGCGGGCAATGAG.

This chain's CDR3 is CAWAREGGLNGYTF. The sequenced part of the CDR3 DNA is TGTGCCTGGGCCAGGGAAGGGGGCCTCAATGGC. The chain has TRBV30 and TRBJ1-2; 7 bases align to TRBD1. The read halts 3 residues ahead of the CDR3 end, with the missing end drawn from the germline J gene. CDR1 and CDR2 (germline): GTSNPN, SVGIG (reference sequence). This CDR3 comprises 14 residues. The V and J ends lost 5 bases and 6 bases, in that order; junction bases with no gene match: 12.

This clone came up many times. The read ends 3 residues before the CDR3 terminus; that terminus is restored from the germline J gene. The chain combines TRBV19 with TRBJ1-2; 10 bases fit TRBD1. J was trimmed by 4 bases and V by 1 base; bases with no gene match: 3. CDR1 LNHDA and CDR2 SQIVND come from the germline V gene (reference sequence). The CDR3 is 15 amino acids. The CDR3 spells CASSIGTGGPYGYTF. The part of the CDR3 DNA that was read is TGTGCCAGTAGTATAGGGACAGGGGGACCCTATGGC.

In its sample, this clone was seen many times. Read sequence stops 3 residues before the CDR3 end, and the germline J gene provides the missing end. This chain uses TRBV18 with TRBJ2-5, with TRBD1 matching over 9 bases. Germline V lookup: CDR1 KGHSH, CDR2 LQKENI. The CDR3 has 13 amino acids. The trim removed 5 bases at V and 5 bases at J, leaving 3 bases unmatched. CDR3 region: CASSYRGRETQYF. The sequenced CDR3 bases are TGTGCCAGCTCATACAGGGGGCGTGAGACC. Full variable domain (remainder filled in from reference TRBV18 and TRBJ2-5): NAGVMQNPRHLVRRRGQEARLRCSPMKGHSHVYWYRQLPEEGLKFMVYLQKENIIDESGMPKERFSAEFPKEGPSILRIQQVVRGDSAAYFCASSYRGRETQYFGPGTRLLVL.

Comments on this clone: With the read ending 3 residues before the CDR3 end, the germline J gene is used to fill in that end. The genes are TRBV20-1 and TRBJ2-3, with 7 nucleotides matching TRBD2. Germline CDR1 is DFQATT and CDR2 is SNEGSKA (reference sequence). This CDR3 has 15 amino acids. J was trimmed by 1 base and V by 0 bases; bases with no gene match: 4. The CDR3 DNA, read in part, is TGCAGTGCTAGAGACCCAGCGGGACGCACAGATACG. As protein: CSARDPAGRTDT. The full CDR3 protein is CSARDPAGRTDTQYF.

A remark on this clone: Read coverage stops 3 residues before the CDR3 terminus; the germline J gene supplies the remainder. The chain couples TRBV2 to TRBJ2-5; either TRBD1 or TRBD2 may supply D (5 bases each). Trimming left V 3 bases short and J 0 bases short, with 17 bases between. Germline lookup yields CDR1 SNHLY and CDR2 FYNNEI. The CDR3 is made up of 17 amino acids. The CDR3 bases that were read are TGTGCCAGCAGTGAGAGGTCATTGAGGGGTCACCAAGAGACC. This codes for CASSERSLRGHQET. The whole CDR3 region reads CASSERSLRGHQETQYF.

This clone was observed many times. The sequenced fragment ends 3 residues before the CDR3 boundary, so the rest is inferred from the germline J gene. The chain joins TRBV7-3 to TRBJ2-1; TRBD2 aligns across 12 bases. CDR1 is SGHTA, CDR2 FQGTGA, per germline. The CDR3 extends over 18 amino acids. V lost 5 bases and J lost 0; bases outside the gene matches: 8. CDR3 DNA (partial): TGTGCCAGCAGCCCCGTTCCTAGCGGGAGGGTCTCCTACAATGAG. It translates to CASSPVPSGRVSYNE. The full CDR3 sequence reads CASSPVPSGRVSYNEQFF.

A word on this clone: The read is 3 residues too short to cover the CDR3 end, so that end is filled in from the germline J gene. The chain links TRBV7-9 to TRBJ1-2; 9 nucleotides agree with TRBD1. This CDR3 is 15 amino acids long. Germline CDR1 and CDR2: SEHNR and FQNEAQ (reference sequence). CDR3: CASSHGDRVVGGYTF. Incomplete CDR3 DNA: TGTGCCAGCAGCCACGGGGACAGGGTTGTCGGGGGC.

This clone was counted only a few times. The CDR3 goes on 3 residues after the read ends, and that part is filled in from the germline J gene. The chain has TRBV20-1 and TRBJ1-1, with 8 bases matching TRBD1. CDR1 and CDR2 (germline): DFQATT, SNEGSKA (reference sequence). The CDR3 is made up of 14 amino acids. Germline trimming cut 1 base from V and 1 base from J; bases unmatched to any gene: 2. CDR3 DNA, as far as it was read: TGCAGTGCTAGAGTTACAGGGGGGAACACTGAA. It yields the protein CSARVTGGNTE. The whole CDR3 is CSARVTGGNTEAFF.

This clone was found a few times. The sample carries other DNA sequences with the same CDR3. This chain's CDR3 is CASSHNSGGAGANVLTF. The CDR3 DNA, read in part, is TGTGCCAGCTCACACAACAGTGGAGGGGCGGGGGCCAACGTC. V usage is TRBV18 and J usage is TRBJ2-6; D may be TRBD2 (6 bases). The DNA ends 3 residues before the CDR3 does, and the rest of the CDR3 is filled in from the germline J gene. The CDR3 loop spans 17 amino acids. Trimming took off 4 bases at V and 4 bases at J, with 17 bases between the two ends. Germline assignment: CDR1 KGHSH and CDR2 LQKENI.

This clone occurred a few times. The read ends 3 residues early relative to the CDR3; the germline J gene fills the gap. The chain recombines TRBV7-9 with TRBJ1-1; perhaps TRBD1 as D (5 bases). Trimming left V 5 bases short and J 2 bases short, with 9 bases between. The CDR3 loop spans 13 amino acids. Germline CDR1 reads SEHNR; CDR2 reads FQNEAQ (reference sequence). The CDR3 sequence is CASSRGYNTEAFF. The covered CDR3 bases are TGTGCCAGCAGCAGGGGCTATAACACTGAA.

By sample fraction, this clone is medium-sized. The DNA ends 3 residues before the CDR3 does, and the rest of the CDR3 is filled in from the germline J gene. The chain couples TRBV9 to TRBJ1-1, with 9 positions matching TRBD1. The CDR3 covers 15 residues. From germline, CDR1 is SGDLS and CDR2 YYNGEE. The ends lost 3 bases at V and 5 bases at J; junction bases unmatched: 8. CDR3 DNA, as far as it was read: TGTGCCAGCAGCGCAACCGGGACAGGGAGGACTGAA. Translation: CASSATGTGRTE. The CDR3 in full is CASSATGTGRTEAFF. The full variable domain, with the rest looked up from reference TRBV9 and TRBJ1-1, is DSGVTQTPKHLITATGQRVTLRCSPRSGDLSVYWYQQSLDQGLQFLIQYYNGEERAKGNILERFSAQQFPDLHSELNLSSLELGDSALYFCASSATGTGRTEAFFGQGTRLTVV.

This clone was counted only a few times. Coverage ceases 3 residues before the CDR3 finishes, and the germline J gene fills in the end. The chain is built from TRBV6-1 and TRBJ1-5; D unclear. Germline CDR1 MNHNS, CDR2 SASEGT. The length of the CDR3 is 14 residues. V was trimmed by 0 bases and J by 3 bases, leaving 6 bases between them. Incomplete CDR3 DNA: TGTGCCAGCAGTGAAGCACAGTTCAATCAGCCC. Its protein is CASSEAQFNQP. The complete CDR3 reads CASSEAQFNQPQHF.

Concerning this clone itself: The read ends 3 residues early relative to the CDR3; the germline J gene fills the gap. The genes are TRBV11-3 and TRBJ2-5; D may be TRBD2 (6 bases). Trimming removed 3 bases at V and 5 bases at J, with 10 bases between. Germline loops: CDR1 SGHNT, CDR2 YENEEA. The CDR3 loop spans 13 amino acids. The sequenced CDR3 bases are TGTGCCAGCAGCTTCGGGGGTGTGGAGACC. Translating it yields CASSFGGVET. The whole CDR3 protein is CASSFGGVETQYF. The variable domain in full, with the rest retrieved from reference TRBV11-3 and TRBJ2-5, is EAGVVQSPRYKIIEKKQPVAFWCNPISGHNTLYWYLQNLGQGPELLIRYENEEAVDDSQLPKDRFSAERLKGVDSTLKIQPAELGDSAVYLCASSFGGVETQYFGPGTRLLVL.

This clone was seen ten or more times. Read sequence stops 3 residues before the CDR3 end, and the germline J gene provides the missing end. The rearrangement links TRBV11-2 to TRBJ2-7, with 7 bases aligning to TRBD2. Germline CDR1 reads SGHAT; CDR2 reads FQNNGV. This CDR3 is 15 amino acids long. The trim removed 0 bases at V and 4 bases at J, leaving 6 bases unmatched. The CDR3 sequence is CASSLDPASGYEQYF. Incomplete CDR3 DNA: TGTGCCAGCAGCTTAGATCCGGCTAGCGGATACGAG.

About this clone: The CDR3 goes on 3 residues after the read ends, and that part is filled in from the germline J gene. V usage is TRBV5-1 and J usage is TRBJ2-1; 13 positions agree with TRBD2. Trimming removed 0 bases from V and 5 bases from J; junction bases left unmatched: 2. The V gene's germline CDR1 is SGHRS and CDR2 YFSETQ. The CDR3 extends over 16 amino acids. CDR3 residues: CASSLGGTSGNNEQFF. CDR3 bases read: TGCGCCAGCAGCTTGGGAGGGACTAGCGGGAACAATGAG.